This record looks at one T cell receptor beta chain sequence and its context. This entry is derived from a study of blood T cell repertoires in COVID-19. Looking at the study overall: The cDNA or gDNA used as material had been derived from T cells, B-cell-depleted T cells, or PBMCs.

Looked up from germline, CDR1 is KGHDR and CDR2 is SFDVKD. The CDR3 has 15 amino acids. The trim removed 5 bases at V and 5 bases at J, leaving 3 bases unmatched. Method: immunoSEQ multiplex PCR; TCRdb's copy keeps in-frame clones and lacks some. The sample contains roughly 130,000 clones, over 85% of which appear only once. Sequenced material: peripheral blood. This receptor was obtained from a man over 45 with active COVID-19. The rearrangement uses TRBV24-1 and TRBJ2-2; 11 nucleotides match TRBD1. CDR3 in amino acids: CATSARDRGTGELFF. The CDR3 region has the DNA TGTGCCACCAGTGCCAGGGACAGGGGGACCGGGGAGCTGTTTTTT.